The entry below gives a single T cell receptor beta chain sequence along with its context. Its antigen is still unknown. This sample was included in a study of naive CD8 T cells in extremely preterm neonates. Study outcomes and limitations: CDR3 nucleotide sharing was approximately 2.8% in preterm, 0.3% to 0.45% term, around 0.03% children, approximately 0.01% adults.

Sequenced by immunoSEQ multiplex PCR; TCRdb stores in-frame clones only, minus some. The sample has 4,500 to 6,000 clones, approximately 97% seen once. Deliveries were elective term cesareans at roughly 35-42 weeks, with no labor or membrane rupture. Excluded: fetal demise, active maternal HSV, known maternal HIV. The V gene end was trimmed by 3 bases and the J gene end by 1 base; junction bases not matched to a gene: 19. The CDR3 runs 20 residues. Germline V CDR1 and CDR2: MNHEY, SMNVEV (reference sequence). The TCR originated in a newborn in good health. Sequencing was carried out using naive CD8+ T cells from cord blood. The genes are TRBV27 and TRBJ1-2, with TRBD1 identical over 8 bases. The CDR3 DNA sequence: TGTGCCAGCAGTTTGGGAATAGGACAGGGTCAGGTCCCGGGTAACTATGGCTACACCTTC. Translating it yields CASSLGIGQGQVPGNYGYTF.